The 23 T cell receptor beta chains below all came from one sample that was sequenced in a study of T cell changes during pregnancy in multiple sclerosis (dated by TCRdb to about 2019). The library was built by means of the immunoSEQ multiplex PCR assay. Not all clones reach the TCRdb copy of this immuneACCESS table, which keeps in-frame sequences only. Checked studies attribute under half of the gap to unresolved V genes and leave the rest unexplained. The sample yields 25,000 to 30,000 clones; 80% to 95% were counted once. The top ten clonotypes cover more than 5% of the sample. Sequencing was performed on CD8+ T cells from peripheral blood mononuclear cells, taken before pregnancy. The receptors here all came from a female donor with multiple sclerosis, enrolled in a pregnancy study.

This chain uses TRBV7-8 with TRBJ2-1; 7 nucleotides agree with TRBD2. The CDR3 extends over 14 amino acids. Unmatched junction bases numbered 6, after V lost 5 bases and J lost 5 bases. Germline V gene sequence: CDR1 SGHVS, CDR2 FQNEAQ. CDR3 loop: CASSPRTRDNEQFF. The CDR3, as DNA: TGTGCCAGCAGCCCTAGGACTAGAGACAATGAGCAGTTCTTC.

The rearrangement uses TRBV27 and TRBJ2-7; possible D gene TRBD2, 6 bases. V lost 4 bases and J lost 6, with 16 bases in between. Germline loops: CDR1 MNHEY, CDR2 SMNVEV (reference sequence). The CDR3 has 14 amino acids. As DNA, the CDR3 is TGTGCCAGCAGTTCTAGCCGGGAGAGGGGCGAGCAGTACTTC. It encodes CASSSSRERGEQYF.

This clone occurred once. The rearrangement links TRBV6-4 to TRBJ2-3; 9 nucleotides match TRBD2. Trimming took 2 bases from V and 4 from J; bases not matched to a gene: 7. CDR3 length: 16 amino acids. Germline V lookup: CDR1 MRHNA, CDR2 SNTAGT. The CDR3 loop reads CASSDLAGGSPDTQYF. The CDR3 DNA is TGTGCCAGCAGTGACCTGGCGGGAGGGTCCCCAGATACGCAGTATTTT.

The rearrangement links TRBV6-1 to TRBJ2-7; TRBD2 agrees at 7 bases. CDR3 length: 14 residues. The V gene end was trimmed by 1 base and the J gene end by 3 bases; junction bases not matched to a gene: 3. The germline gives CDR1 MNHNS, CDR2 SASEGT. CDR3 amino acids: CASSEGTGGYEQYF. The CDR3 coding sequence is TGTGCCAGCAGTGAAGGAACGGGGGGCTACGAGCAGTACTTC.

The CDR3 nucleotides read TGTGCCAGCAGTTCACCGGGACAGGGAAAATCCTACGAGCAGTACTTC. Translated: CASSSPGQGKSYEQYF. The chain carries TRBV27 and TRBJ2-7; 9 bases line up with TRBD1. The V and J ends lost 4 bases and 1 base, in that order; junction bases with no gene match: 8. The CDR3 sequence is 16 residues long. CDR1 is MNHEY and CDR2 is SMNVEV in the germline V gene (reference sequence).

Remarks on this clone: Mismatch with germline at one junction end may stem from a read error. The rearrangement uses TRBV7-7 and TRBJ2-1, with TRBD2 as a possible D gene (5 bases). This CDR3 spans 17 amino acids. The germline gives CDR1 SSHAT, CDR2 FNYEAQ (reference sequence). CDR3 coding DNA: TGTGCTAGCAGCTTAGCGCTGGGCTTGAGCTCCTACAATGAGCAGTTCTTC. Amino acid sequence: CASSLALGLSSYNEQFF.

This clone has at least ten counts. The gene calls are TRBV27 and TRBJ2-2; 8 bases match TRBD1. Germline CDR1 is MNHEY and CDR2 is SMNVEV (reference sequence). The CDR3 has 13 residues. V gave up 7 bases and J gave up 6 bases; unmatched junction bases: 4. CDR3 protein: CASMTGDAGELFF. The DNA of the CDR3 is TGTGCCAGCATGACAGGGGACGCCGGGGAGCTGTTTTTT.

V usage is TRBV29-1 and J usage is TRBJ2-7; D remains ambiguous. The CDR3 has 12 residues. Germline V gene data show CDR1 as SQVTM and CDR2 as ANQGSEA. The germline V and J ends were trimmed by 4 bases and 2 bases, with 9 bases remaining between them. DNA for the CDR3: TGCAGCGTTGTGTATGTCCCCTACGAGCAGTACTTC. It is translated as CSVVYVPYEQYF.

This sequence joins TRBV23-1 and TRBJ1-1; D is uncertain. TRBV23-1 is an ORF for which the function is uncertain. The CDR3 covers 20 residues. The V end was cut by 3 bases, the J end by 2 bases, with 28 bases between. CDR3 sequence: CASSHPPTSGNVRSNTEAFF. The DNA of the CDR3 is TGCGCCAGCAGTCACCCACCCACGTCGGGGAATGTTCGAAGTAACACTGAAGCTTTCTTT.

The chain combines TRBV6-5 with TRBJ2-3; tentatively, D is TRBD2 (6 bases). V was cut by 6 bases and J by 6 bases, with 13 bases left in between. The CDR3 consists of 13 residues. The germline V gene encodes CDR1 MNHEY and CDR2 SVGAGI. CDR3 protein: CASSQPGVDTQYF. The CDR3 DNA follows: TGTGCCAGCAGCCAACCGGGGGTGGATACGCAGTATTTT.

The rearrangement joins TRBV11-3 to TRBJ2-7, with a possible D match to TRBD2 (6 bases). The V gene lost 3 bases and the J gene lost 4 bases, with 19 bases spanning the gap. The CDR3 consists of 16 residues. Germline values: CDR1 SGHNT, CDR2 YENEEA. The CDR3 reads CASSLTSGTLIYEQYF. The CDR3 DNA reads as TGTGCCAGCAGCTTGACCTCAGGGACTCTTATTTACGAGCAGTACTTC. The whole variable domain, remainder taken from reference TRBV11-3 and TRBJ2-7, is EAGVVQSPRYKIIEKKQPVAFWCNPISGHNTLYWYLQNLGQGPELLIRYENEEAVDDSQLPKDRFSAERLKGVDSTLKIQPAELGDSAVYLCASSLTSGTLIYEQYFGPGTRLTVT.

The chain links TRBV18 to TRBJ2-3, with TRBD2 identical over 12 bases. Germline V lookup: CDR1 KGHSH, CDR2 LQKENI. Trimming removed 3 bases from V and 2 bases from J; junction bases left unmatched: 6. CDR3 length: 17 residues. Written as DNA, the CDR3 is TGTGCCAGCTCACCCAGGACTAGCGGGATTATCACAGATACGCAGTATTTT. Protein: CASSPRTSGIITDTQYF.

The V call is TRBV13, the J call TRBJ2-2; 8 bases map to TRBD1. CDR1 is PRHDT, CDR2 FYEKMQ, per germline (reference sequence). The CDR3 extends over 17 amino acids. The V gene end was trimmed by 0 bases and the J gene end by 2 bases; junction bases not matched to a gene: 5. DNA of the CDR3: TGTGCCAGCAGCTTAGGGAAGCAGGGGGCAAACACCGGGGAGCTGTTTTTT. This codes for CASSLGKQGANTGELFF.

Here the CDR3 DNA reads TGTGCCAGCAGCTTAGAACTAGCGCAATACTACGAGCAGTACTTC. Translated: CASSLELAQYYEQYF. V usage is TRBV7-9 and J usage is TRBJ2-7; 7 bases are shared with TRBD2. Germline-derived CDR1 and CDR2 are SEHNR and FQNEAQ (reference sequence). Trimming took 1 base from V and 3 from J; bases not matched to a gene: 6. This CDR3 has 15 residues. Full variable domain (rest looked up from reference TRBV7-9 and TRBJ2-7): DTGVSQNPRHKITKRGQNVTFRCDPISEHNRLYWYRQTLGQGPEFLTYFQNEAQLEKSRLLSDRFSAERPKGSFSTLEIQRTEQGDSAMYLCASSLELAQYYEQYFGPGTRLTVT.

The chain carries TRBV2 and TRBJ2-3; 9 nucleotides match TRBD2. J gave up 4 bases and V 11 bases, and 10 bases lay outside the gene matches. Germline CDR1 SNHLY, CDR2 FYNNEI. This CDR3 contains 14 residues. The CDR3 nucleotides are TGTGCCGCTGAGGTAGCGGGAGATGCAGATACGCAGTATTTT. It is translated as CAAEVAGDADTQYF. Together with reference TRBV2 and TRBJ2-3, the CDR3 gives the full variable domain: EPEVTQTPSHQVTQMGQEVILRCVPISNHLYFYWYRQILGQKVEFLVSFYNNEISEKSEIFDDQFSVERPDGSNFTLKIRSTKLEDSAMYFCAAEVAGDADTQYFGPGTRLTVL.

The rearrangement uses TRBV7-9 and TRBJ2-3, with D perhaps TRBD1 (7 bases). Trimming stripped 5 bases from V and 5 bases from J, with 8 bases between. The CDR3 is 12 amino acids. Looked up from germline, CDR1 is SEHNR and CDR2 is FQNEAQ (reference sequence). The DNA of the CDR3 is TGTGCCAGCAGCCAGGGGGGAGATACGCAGTATTTT. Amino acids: CASSQGGDTQYF.

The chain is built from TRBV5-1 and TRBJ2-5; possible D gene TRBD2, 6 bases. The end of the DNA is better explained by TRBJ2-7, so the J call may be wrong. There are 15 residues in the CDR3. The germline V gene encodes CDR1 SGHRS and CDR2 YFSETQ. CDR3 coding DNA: TGCGCCAGCAGCTGGAGGGACGGCAGCTCCTACGAGCAGTACTTC. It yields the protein CASSWRDGSSYEQYF.

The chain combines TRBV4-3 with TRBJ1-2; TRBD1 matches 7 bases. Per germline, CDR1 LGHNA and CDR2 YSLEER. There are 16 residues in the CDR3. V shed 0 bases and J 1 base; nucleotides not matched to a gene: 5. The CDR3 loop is CASSQDPGQYNYGYTF. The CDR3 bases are TGCGCCAGCAGCCAAGATCCGGGACAGTATAACTATGGCTACACCTTC.

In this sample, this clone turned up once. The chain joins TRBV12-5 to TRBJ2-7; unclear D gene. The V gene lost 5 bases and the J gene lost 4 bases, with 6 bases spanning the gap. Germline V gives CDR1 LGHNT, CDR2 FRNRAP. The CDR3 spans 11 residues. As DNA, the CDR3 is TGTGCTAGTGGTCTAGAGTACGAGCAGTACTTC. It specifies CASGLEYEQYF.

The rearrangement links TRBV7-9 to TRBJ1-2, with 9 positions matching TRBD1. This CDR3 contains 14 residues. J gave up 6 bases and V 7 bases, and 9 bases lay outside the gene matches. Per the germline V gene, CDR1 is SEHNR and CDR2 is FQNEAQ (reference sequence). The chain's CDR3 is CASNPDRGRDGYTF. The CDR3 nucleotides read TGTGCCAGCAACCCAGACAGGGGGAGGGATGGCTACACCTTC.

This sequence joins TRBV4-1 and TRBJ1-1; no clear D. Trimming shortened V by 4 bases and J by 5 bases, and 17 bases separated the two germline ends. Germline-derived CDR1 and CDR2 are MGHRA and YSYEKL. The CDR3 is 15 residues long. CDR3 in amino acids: CASSRPTGARTEAFF. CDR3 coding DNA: TGCGCCAGCAGCCGACCGACGGGAGCGAGGACTGAAGCTTTCTTT.

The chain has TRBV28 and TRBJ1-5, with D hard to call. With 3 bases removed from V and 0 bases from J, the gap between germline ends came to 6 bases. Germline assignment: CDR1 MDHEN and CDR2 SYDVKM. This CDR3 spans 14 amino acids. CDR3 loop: CASSLRFSNQPQHF. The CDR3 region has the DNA TGTGCCAGCAGTTTGAGGTTTAGCAATCAGCCCCAGCATTTT.

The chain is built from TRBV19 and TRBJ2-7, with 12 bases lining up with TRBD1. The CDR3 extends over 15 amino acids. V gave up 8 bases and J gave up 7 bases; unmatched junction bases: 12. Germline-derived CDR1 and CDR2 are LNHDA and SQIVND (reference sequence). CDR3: CASATGTGGLEEQYF. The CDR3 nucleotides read TGTGCCAGTGCGACCGGGACAGGGGGCTTGGAAGAGCAGTACTTC.